This is a list of T cell receptor beta chains from one sample in a study of PD-L1 blockade in urothelial cancer. The assay was immunoSEQ multiplex PCR, and TCRdb's table has in-frame clones only and misses some. The table lists some 87,000 clones, roughly 91% of them singletons, with roughly 2% in the top ten. The material sequenced was PBMCs, taken around atezolizumab (anti-PD-L1) treatment. Source of these receptors: a man in his 60s with urothelial cancer. Both conserved end residues are part of each CDR3.

cdr3_aa v_call
CASSSGGAKNIQYF TRBV5-1
CSATRGGEQYF TRBV20-1
CASSTDPGAQYF TRBV9
CASSFAGPGTGELFF TRBV7-3
CASSIDGTGFSLGTEAFF TRBV19
CASSLPTGGLTGELFF TRBV27
CASRLRGIPRNEKLFF TRBV28
CASSLWGDQETQYF TRBV7-2
CASSADRAGANVLTF TRBV2
CASTWWWDSSPRGGELFF TRBV5-1
CASSPRTGDVSATNEKLFF TRBV9
CASSRSTGNTEAFF TRBV6-1
CATREGGRISTDTQYF TRBV15